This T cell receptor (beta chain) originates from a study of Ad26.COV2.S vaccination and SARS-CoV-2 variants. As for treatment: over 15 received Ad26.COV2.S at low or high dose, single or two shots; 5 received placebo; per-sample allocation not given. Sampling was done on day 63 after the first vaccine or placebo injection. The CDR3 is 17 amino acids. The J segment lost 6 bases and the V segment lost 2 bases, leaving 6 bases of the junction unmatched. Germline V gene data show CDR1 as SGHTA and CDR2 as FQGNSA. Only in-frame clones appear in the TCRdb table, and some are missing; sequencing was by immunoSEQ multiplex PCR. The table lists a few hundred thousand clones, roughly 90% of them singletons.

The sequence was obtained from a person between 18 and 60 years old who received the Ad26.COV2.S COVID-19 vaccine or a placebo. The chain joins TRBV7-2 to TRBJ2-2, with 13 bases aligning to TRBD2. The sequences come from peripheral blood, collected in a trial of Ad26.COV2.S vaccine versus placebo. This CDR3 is CASSLLWTSGGAGELFF. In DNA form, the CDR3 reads TGTGCCAGCAGCTTACTCTGGACTAGCGGGGGCGCCGGGGAGCTGTTTTTT.